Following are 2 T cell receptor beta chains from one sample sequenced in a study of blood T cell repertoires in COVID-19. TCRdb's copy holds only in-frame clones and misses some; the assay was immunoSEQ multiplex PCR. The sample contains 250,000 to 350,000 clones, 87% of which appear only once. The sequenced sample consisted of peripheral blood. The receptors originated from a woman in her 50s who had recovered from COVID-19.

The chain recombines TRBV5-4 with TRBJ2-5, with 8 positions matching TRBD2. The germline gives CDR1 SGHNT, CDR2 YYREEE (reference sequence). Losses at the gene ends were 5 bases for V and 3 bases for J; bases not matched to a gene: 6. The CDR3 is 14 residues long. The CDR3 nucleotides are TGTGCCAGCAGGCGCGGGGGGTCCGAAGAGACCCAGTACTTC. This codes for CASRRGGSEETQYF.

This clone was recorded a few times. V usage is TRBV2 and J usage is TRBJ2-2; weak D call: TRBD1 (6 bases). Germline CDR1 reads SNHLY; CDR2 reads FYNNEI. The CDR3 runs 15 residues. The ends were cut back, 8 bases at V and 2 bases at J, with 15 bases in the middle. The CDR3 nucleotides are TGTGCCAGCTCTAAAGACAGGCTAAACACCGGGGAGCTGTTTTTT. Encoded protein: CASSKDRLNTGELFF.